This T cell receptor beta chain was captured in a study of blood T cell repertoires in COVID-19 (dated by TCRdb to about 2020). General notes on the study: Samples covering the acute and convalescent phases of COVID-19 were provided by collaborators in the United States, Italy and Spain. Subjects who had been exposed to COVID-19, were actively infected with it, or had recovered from it provided the deeply sampled blood TCRbeta repertoires that made up the dataset. A freely available public database, intended as a resource for researchers studying the immune response to SARS-CoV-2, is where the repertoires were released. The sample metadata nearly always contained a de-identified subject ID, COVID-19 status, age in years and sex. HLA class I and class II types, where available, came from metadata supplied by the sample provider rather than from assay-based typing. Samples came from the ongoing ImmuneRACE study (first 160 participants) plus 1,254 subjects from 6 global collaborators. The material from the prospective study consisted of cDNA or gDNA derived from T cells, B-cell-depleted T cells, or PBMCs. Overall study results and their limits: The amount of clinical and demographic metadata varied by source and participant and was provided uncurated.

The immunoSEQ Assay, a bias-controlled multiplex PCR, was used to amplify TCRbeta CDR3 regions from genomic DNA. The study's own analysis went as follows. Within the assay, amplification of reference gene primers was used to estimate how many nucleated cells each sample contained. Sequence reads were collapsed and filtered to measure the absolute abundance of every unique TCRbeta CDR3 rearrangement. Productive Simpson clonality was computed per sample as the square root of Simpson's diversity index over productive rearrangements. Held by TCRdb, this immuneACCESS table contains in-frame sequences only and omits some clones. Under half of the omission traces to an unresolved V gene where checked; the cause of the rest is unknown. Clone size and V and J calls were adopted from that table, with D and trimming inferred from the DNA. The sample has about 350,000 clones on record, about 90% of them singletons. Of the sample, around 0.92% falls within the top ten clones.

V and J lose 7 bases and 7 bases, and a span of 4 bases separates them. The cysteine opens and the phenylalanine closes a CDR3 of 9 amino acids. This entry keeps only the CDR3 DNA: 27 bases, framed from base 1. According to the germline V gene (reference sequence), CDR1 reads MNHNY and CDR2 reads SVGAGI. In the prospective study, participants were 18 to 89 years old, resided in about two dozen geographic areas of the United States, and were enrolled through a virtual design. In the prospective study, cohorts were assigned on the basis of participant-reported clinical history obtained from a screening survey and a study questionnaire. Exposed participants had been in contact, within 2 weeks of entering the study, with a person who had a PCR-confirmed or clinician-diagnosed case of COVID-19. Each participant in the prospective study had whole blood, serum and a nasopharyngeal or oropharyngeal swab collected by mobile phlebotomists. Participants in the prospective study had the option to provide additional blood draws and questionnaires over a 2-month period. Before DNA extraction, blood samples from the prospective study were shipped at room temperature or frozen.

A note on this clone: The specificity of this receptor is unknown. Qualities for individual bases were not recorded, and no much larger clone is one base off.

This receptor was obtained from a woman between 25 and 40 years old who had been exposed to COVID-19. In this chain, TRBV6-6 is recombined with TRBJ1-1, with the D gene uncertain. The sequenced sample was PBMCs or T cells enriched from blood (not recorded which). The CDR3 region: CASKSEAFF. The DNA sequence is given as TGTGCCAGCAAGAGTGAAGCTTTCTTT.